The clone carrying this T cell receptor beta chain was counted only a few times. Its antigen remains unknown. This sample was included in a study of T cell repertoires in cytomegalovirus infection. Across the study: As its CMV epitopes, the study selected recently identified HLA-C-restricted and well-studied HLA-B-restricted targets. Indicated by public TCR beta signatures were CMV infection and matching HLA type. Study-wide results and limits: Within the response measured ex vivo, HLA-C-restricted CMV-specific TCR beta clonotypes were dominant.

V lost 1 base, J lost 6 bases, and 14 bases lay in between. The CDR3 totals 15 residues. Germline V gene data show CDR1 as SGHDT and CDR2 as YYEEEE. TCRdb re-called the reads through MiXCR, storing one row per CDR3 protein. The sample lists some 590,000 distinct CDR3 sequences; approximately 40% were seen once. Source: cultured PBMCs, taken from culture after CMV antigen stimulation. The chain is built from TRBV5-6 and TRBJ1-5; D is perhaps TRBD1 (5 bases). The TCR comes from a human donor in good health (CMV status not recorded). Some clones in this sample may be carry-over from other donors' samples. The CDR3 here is CASSLKATAAQPQHF. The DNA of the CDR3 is TGTGCCAGCAGCTTGAAAGCGACAGCGGCTCAGCCCCAGCATTTT.